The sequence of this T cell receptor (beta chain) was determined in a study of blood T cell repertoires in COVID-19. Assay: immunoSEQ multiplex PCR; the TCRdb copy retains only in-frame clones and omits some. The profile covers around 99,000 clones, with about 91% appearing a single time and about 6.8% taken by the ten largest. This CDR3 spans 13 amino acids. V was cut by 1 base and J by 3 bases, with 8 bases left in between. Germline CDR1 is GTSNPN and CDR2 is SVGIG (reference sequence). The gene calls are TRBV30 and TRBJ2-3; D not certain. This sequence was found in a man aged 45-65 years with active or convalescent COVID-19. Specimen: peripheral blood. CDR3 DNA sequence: TGTGCCTGGAGTGCTAGAGAGACAGATACGCAGTATTTT. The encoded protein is CAWSARETDTQYF.